The rows below give T cell receptor beta chains drawn from one sample of a study of blood T cell repertoires in COVID-19. Libraries were prepared by immunoSEQ multiplex PCR; TCRdb keeps only in-frame clonotypes and omits some of them. The repertoire has over 200,000 clones, about 88% of them found once; the top ten carry roughly 2.6%. Input material: peripheral blood. The receptor set was obtained from a woman in her fifties or sixties with acute or convalescent COVID-19. Each CDR3 is given with its conserved first and last residue. The order of the fields is D gene, clone size, J gene, V gene, CDR3 protein, CDR3 DNA. A D gene is named only where the DNA matches it firmly. Not all rows give a size; the values are once, few, many and, for expanded clones, a class.

d_gene: .; abundance: .; j_gene: TRBJ1-3; v_gene: TRBV12-3/TRBV12-4; CDR3aa: CASSLTEGNTIYF; CDR3nt: TGTGCCAGCAGTTTGACAGAAGGAAACACCATATATTTT
d_gene: TRBD2; abundance: .; j_gene: TRBJ2-1; v_gene: TRBV18; CDR3aa: CASSPPEGGPGNEQFF; CDR3nt: TGTGCCAGCTCACCACCGGAGGGAGGGCCGGGGAATGAGCAGTTCTTC
d_gene: TRBD2; abundance: .; j_gene: TRBJ2-7; v_gene: TRBV6-5; CDR3aa: CASSYYGTSGSWEQYF; CDR3nt: TGTGCCAGCAGTTACTACGGGACTAGCGGGTCTTGGGAGCAGTACTTC
d_gene: TRBD1; abundance: .; j_gene: TRBJ1-2; v_gene: TRBV3-1/TRBV3-2; CDR3aa: CASSHTTGTYGYTF; CDR3nt: TGTGCCAGCAGCCACACGACAGGGACGTATGGCTACACCTTC
d_gene: TRBD1; abundance: .; j_gene: TRBJ2-3; v_gene: TRBV28; CDR3aa: CASSPSIGTGSTDTQYF; CDR3nt: TGTGCCAGCAGTCCCAGCATAGGGACAGGTAGCACAGATACGCAGTATTTT
d_gene: TRBD2; abundance: .; j_gene: TRBJ2-2; v_gene: TRBV7-2; CDR3aa: CASSSGGRTGELFF; CDR3nt: TGTGCCAGCAGCTCGGGAGGGAGGACCGGGGAGCTGTTTTTT
d_gene: TRBD1; abundance: .; j_gene: TRBJ1-1; v_gene: TRBV5-4; CDR3aa: CASSYPQGGTEAFF; CDR3nt: TGTGCCAGCAGCTACCCCCAGGGGGGAACTGAAGCTTTCTTT
d_gene: TRBD1; abundance: .; j_gene: TRBJ2-7; v_gene: TRBV6-5; CDR3aa: CASSYGDRGLYEQYF; CDR3nt: TGTGCCAGCAGTTACGGGGACAGGGGTCTCTACGAGCAGTACTTC
d_gene: .; abundance: once; j_gene: TRBJ1-6; v_gene: TRBV6-5; CDR3aa: CASLTVINSPLHF; CDR3nt: TGTGCCAGCTTAACGGTCATTAATTCACCCCTCCACTTT
d_gene: .; abundance: .; j_gene: TRBJ1-6; v_gene: TRBV11-2; CDR3aa: CASSLGGVHNSPLHF; CDR3nt: TGTGCCAGCAGCTTAGGGGGCGTCCATAATTCACCCCTCCACTTT
d_gene: TRBD1; abundance: .; j_gene: TRBJ1-2; v_gene: TRBV4-1; CDR3aa: CASSHRDRIEDGYTF; CDR3nt: TGCGCCAGCAGCCACCGGGACAGGATAGAGGATGGCTACACCTTC
d_gene: .; abundance: .; j_gene: TRBJ1-6; v_gene: TRBV5-5; CDR3aa: CASSLGTGPSPLHF; CDR3nt: TGTGCCAGCAGCTTGGGGACTGGTCCTTCACCCCTCCACTTT
d_gene: .; abundance: once; j_gene: TRBJ1-1; v_gene: TRBV28; CDR3aa: CASSLIGTYTEAFF; CDR3nt: TGTGCCAGCAGTTTAATCGGGACTTACACTGAAGCTTTCTTT
d_gene: TRBD1; abundance: .; j_gene: TRBJ2-1; v_gene: TRBV2; CDR3aa: CASNLDRGSYNEQFF; CDR3nt: TGTGCCAGCAACCTAGACAGGGGGTCCTACAATGAGCAGTTCTTC
d_gene: TRBD1; abundance: .; j_gene: TRBJ1-4; v_gene: TRBV19; CDR3aa: CARPDRETNEKLFF; CDR3nt: TGTGCCAGGCCTGACAGGGAAACTAATGAAAAACTGTTTTTT
d_gene: .; abundance: .; j_gene: TRBJ1-6; v_gene: TRBV14; CDR3aa: CASSQAGGRLNSPLHF; CDR3nt: TGTGCCAGCAGCCAGGCGGGGGGACGGCTAAATTCACCCCTCCACTTT
d_gene: TRBD1; abundance: once; j_gene: TRBJ1-2; v_gene: TRBV29-1; CDR3aa: CSVENRGRVDGYTF; CDR3nt: TGCAGCGTCGAAAACAGGGGGCGCGTGGATGGCTACACCTTC
d_gene: TRBD2; abundance: .; j_gene: TRBJ2-1; v_gene: TRBV2; CDR3aa: CASSEVLLAGGNNEQFF; CDR3nt: TGTGCCAGCAGTGAAGTTCTGCTAGCGGGAGGAAACAATGAGCAGTTCTTC
d_gene: TRBD1; abundance: once; j_gene: TRBJ1-4; v_gene: TRBV2; CDR3aa: CASRGTDNEKLFF; CDR3nt: TGTGCCAGCAGAGGGACAGATAATGAAAAACTGTTTTTT
d_gene: TRBD1; abundance: .; j_gene: TRBJ2-3; v_gene: TRBV4-1; CDR3aa: CASSQVRDRGPVDTQYF; CDR3nt: TGCGCCAGCAGCCAAGTAAGGGACAGGGGGCCTGTGGATACGCAGTATTTT
d_gene: .; abundance: .; j_gene: TRBJ2-1; v_gene: TRBV6-5; CDR3aa: CASSYPGGSSYNEQFF; CDR3nt: TGTGCCAGCAGTTACCCCGGGGGAAGCTCCTACAATGAGCAGTTCTTC
d_gene: .; abundance: .; j_gene: TRBJ2-1; v_gene: TRBV4-1; CDR3aa: CASSFRDNEQFF; CDR3nt: TGCGCCAGCAGCTTTCGGGACAATGAGCAGTTCTTC
d_gene: .; abundance: .; j_gene: TRBJ1-1; v_gene: TRBV4-2; CDR3aa: CASSPPGRGNTEAFF; CDR3nt: TGTGCCAGCAGCCCTCCGGGCCGGGGGAACACTGAAGCTTTCTTT
d_gene: TRBD1; abundance: .; j_gene: TRBJ2-7; v_gene: TRBV5-8; CDR3aa: CASTLDRLSYEQYF; CDR3nt: TGTGCCAGCACCCTGGACAGGCTCTCCTACGAGCAGTACTTC